The present T cell receptor beta chain was sequenced within a study of cytomegalovirus exposure and HLA in healthy donors. This clone has only a few counts. No antigen is known for it. PCR primers comprised 60 Vbeta and 13 Jbeta primers. Clones were sequenced by immunoSEQ multiplex PCR, and TCRdb holds only the in-frame ones, with some missing. The sample contains about 140,000 clones, more than 75% of which appear only once. The study's findings and limits: The presence/absence work took it that sequencing depth was about the same across donors.

Germline loops: CDR1 MNHEY, CDR2 SMNVEV (reference sequence). The V gene end was trimmed by 6 bases and the J gene end by 1 base; junction bases not matched to a gene: 5. The CDR3 has 15 amino acids. The rearrangement uses TRBV27 and TRBJ2-3, with 9 bases matching TRBD1. The source is a woman aged 40 to 49 in good health and CMV-seronegative. Sequenced sample: PBMCs. As DNA, the CDR3 is TGTGCCAGCAGGGGAGGGGACAGGGGCACAGATACGCAGTATTTT. Amino acids: CASRGGDRGTDTQYF.